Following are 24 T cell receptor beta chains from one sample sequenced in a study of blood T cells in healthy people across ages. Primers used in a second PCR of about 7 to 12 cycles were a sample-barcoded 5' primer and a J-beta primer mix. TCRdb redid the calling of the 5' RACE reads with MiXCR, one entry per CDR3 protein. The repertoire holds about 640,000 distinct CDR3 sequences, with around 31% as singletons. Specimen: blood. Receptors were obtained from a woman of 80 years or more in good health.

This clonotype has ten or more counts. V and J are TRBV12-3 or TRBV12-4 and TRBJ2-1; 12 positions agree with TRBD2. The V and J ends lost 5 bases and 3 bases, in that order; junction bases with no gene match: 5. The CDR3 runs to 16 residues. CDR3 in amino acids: CASSRQTSGGYNEQFF. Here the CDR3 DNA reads TGTGCCAGCAGTCGGCAGACTAGCGGGGGCTACAATGAGCAGTTCTTC.

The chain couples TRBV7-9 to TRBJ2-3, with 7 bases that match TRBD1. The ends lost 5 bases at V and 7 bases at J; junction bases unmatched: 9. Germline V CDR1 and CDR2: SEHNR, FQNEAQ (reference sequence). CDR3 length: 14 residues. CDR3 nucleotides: TGTGCCAGCAGCCCAAGGAAGGACAGGAATACGCAGTATTTT. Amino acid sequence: CASSPRKDRNTQYF.

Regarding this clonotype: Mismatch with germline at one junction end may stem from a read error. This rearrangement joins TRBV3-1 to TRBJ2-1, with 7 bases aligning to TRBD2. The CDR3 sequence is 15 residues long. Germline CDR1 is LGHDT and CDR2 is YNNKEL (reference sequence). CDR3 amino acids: CAGSQRLALYNEQFF. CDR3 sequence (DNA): TGTGCCGGCAGCCAAAGACTAGCCCTCTACAATGAGCAGTTCTTC.

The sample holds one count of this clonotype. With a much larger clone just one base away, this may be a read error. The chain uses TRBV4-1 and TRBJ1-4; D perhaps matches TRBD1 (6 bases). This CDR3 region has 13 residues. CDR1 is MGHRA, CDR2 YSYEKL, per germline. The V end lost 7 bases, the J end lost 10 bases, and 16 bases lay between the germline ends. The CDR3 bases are TGCGCCAGCACAATATCAGGGGACGGAAAACTGTTTTTT. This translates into CASTISGDGKLFF.

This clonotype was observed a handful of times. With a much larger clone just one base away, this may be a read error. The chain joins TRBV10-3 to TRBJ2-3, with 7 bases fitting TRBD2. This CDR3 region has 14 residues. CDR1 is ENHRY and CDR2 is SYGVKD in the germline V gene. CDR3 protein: CAVSGTSGTDTQYF. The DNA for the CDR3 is TGTGCCGTCAGTGGTACTAGCGGCACAGATACGCAGTATTTT.

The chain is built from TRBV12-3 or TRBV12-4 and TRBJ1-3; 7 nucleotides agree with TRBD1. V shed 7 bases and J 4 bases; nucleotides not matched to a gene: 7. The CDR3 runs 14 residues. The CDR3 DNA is TGTGCCAGCACCTGGGGACAGCCCGGAAACACCATATATTTT. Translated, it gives CASTWGQPGNTIYF.

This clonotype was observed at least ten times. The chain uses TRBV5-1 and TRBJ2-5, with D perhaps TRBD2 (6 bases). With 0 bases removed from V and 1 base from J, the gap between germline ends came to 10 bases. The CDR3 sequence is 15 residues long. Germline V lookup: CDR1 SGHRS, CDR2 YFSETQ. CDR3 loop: CASSLDPGVQETQYF. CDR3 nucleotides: TGCGCCAGCAGCTTGGACCCGGGGGTCCAAGAGACCCAGTACTTC.

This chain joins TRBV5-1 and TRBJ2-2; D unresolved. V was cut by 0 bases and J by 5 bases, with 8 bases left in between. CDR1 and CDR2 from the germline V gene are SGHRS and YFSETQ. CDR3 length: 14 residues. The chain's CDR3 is CASSLALETGELFF. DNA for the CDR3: TGCGCCAGCAGCTTGGCCCTTGAGACCGGGGAGCTGTTTTTT.

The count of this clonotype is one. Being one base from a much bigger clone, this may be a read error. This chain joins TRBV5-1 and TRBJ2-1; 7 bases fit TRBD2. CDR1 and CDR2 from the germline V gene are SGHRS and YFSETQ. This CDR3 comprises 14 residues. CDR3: CVSTGGVSYNEQFF. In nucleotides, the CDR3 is TGCGTCAGCACTGGGGGGGTCTCCTACAATGAGCAGTTCTTC.

The CDR3: CASSVDAGNRRQTQYF. The CDR3 DNA reads as TGTGCCAGCAGCGTAGACGCGGGGAACAGACGACAGACCCAGTACTTC. V is TRBV9 and J is TRBJ2-7; D is perhaps TRBD2 (6 bases). The DNA end is more similar to TRBJ2-5, so the J call may be wrong. This CDR3 has 16 amino acids. Per the germline V gene, CDR1 is SGDLS and CDR2 is YYNGEE.

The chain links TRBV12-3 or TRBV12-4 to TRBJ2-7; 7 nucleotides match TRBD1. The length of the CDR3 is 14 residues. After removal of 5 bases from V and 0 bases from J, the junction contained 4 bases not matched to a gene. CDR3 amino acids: CASSAGGSSYEQYF. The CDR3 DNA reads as TGTGCCAGCAGTGCAGGGGGTAGCTCCTACGAGCAGTACTTC.

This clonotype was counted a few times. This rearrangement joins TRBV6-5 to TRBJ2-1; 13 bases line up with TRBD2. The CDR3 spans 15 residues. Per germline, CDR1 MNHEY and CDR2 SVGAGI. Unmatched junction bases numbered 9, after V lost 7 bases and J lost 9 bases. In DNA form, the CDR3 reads TGTGCCAGCAATAAAGGGACTAGCGGGACGGGTGAGCAGTTCTTC. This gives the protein CASNKGTSGTGEQFF.

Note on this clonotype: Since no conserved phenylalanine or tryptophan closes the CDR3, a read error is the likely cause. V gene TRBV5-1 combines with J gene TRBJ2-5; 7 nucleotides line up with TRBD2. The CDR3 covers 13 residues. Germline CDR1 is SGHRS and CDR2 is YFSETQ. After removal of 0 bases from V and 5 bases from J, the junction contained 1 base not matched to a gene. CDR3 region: CASSLAGRETQYV. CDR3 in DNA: TGCGCCAGCAGCTTGGCCGGGAGGGAGACCCAGTACGTC.

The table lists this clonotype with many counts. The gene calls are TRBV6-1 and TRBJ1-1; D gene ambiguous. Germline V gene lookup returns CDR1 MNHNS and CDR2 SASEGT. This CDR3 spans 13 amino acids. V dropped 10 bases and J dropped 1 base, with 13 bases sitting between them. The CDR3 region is CATAGLSNTEAFF. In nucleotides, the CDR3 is TGTGCCACCGCTGGACTATCGAACACTGAAGCTTTCTTT.

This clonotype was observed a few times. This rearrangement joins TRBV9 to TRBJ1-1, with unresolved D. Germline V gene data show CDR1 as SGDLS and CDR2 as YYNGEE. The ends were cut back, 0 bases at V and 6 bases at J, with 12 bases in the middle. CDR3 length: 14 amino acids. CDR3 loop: CASSVEPGGAEAFF. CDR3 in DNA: TGTGCCAGCAGCGTAGAACCCGGTGGGGCTGAAGCTTTCTTT.

In DNA form, the CDR3 reads TGTGCCAGCAGCTCGGGACAGGGTCATTTCTCTGGAAACACCATATATTTT. Translation: CASSSGQGHFSGNTIYF. The chain joins TRBV9 to TRBJ1-3; 9 bases align to TRBD1. V lost 4 bases and J lost 0; bases outside the gene matches: 8. Germline CDR1 SGDLS, CDR2 YYNGEE. The CDR3 has 17 residues. Filled out from reference TRBV9 and TRBJ1-3, the complete variable domain reads DSGVTQTPKHLITATGQRVTLRCSPRSGDLSVYWYQQSLDQGLQFLIQYYNGEERAKGNILERFSAQQFPDLHSELNLSSLELGDSALYFCASSSGQGHFSGNTIYFGEGSWLTVV.

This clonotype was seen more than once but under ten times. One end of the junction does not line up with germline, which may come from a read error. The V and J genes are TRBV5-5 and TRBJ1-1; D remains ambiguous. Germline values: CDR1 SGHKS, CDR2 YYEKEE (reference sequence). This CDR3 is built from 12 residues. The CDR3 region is CTSIGPNTEAFF. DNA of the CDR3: TGTACCAGCATAGGGCCGAACACTGAAGCTTTCTTT.

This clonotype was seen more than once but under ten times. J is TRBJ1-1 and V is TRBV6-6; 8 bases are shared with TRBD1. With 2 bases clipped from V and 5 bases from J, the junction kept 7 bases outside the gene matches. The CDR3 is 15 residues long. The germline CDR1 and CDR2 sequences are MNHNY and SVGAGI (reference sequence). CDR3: CASSYPQGVGTEAFF. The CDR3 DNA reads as TGTGCCAGCAGTTACCCACAGGGGGTAGGGACTGAAGCTTTCTTT.

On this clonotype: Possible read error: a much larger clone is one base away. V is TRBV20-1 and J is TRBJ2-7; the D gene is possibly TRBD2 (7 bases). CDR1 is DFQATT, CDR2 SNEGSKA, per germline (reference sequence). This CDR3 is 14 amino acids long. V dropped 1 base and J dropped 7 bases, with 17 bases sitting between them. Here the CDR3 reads CSARVRGAVLEQYF. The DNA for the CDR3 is TGCAGTGCTAGAGTCCGGGGGGCCGTTCTTGAGCAGTACTTC.

CDR3 DNA sequence: TGCGCCAGCGCCATGGGGGCTAATGAAAAACTGTTTTTT. It is translated as CASAMGANEKLFF. The chain joins TRBV5-1 to TRBJ1-4; perhaps TRBD1 as D (5 bases). Germline CDR1 reads SGHRS; CDR2 reads YFSETQ. The CDR3 is 13 residues long. The V end lost 7 bases, the J end lost 3 bases, and 10 bases lay between the germline ends.

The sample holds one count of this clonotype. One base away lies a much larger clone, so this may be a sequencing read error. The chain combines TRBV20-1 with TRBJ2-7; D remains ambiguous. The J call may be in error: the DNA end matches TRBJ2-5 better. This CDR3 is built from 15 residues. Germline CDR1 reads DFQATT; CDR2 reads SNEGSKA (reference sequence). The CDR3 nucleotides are TGCAGTGCTAGAGGGTGGGTTGGGGTGCTAGAGACCCAGTACTTC. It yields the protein CSARGWVGVLETQYF.

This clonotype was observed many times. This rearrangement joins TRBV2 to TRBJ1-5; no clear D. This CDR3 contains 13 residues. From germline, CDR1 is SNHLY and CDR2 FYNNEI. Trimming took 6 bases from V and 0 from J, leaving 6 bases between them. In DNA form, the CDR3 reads TGTGCCAGCAGCGGTGATAGCAATCAGCCCCAGCATTTT. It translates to CASSGDSNQPQHF.

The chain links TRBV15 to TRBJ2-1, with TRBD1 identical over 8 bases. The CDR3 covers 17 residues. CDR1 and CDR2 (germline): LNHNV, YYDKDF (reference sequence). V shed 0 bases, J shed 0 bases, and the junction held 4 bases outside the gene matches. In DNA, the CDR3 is TGTGCCACCAGCAGAGATAAAGGACAGGGCTCCTACAATGAGCAGTTCTTC. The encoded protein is CATSRDKGQGSYNEQFF.

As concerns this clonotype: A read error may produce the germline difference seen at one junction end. The CDR3 reads CASSWTAYGASVLTF. The CDR3 nucleotides are TGCGCCAGCAGCTGGACAGCTTACGGGGCCAGCGTCCTGACTTTC. The rearrangement links TRBV5-1 to TRBJ2-6; possibly TRBD1 for D (6 bases). The CDR3 consists of 15 residues. The germline CDR1 and CDR2 sequences are SGHRS and YFSETQ.